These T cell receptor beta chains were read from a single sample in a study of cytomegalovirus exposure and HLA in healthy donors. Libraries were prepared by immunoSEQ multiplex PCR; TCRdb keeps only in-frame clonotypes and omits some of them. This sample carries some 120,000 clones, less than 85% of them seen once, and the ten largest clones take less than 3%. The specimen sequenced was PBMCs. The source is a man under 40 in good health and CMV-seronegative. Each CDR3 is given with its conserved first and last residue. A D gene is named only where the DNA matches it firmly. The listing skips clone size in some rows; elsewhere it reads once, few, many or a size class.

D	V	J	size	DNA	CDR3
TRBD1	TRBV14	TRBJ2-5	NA	TGTGCCAGCAGAGGACAGGGGAGGGAGACCCAGTACTTC	CASRGQGRETQYF
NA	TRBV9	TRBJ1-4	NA	TGTGCCAGCAGCGTAAGTGGTGGCCGGGACGCGGGGGAAAAACTGTTTTTT	CASSVSGGRDAGEKLFF
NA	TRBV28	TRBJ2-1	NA	TGTGCCAGCAGTTCGACAGTCCCCAATGAGCAGTTCTTC	CASSSTVPNEQFF
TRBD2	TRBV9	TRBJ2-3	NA	TGTGCCAGCAGCGCTAGCGGAGACAACACAGATACGCAGTATTTT	CASSASGDNTDTQYF
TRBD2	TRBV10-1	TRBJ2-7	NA	TGCGCCAGCAGTGAGCCCGGGGAGGGTGCCTACGAGCAGTACTTC	CASSEPGEGAYEQYF
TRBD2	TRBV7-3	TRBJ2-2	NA	TGTGCCAGCAGCGCACTAGCGGGAGGGAACACCGGGGAGCTGTTTTTT	CASSALAGGNTGELFF
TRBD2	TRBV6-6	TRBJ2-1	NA	TGTGCCGGCCAATTAGCGGGAGTTAATGAGCAGTTCTTC	CAGQLAGVNEQFF
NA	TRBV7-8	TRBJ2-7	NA	TGTGCCAGCAGCTTAACGGCGGGTCGTACCTACGAGCAGTACTTC	CASSLTAGRTYEQYF
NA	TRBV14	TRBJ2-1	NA	TGTGCCAGCAGCCAATCGGACATTGCGGGGGAGCAGTTCTTC	CASSQSDIAGEQFF
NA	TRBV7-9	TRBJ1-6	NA	TGTGCCAGCAGCTTAGGGGTGGGCCGCCAGTACTCACCCCTCCACTTT	CASSLGVGRQYSPLHF
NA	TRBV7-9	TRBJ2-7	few	TGTGCCAGCAGCGAAGACAGGAACCCCTACGAGCAGTACTTC	CASSEDRNPYEQYF
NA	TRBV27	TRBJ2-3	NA	TGTGCCAGCAGTCCCCACAGGGACCCAGATACGCAGTATTTT	CASSPHRDPDTQYF
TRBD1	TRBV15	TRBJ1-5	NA	TGTGCCACCAGCACTGGAAACAGGGGTCAGCCCCAGCATTTT	CATSTGNRGQPQHF
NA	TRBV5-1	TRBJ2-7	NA	TGCGCCAGCAGCCCCCCACTAGACTACGAGCAGTACTTC	CASSPPLDYEQYF
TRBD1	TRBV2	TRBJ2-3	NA	TGTGCCAGCGGGGGGCAACGGGACAGGGGAACAGATACGCAGTATTTT	CASGGQRDRGTDTQYF
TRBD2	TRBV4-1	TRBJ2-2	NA	TGCGCCAGCAGCCAGGGACTAGCGGCCTCGAACACCGGGGAGCTGTTTTTT	CASSQGLAASNTGELFF
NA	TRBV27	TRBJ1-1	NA	TGTGCCAGCAGTTTATCAGCAGGGTCCAACACTGAAGCTTTCTTT	CASSLSAGSNTEAFF
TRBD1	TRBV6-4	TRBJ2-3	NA	TGTGCCAGCGGCCCCGGGACAGGGGGGACAGATACGCAGTATTTT	CASGPGTGGTDTQYF
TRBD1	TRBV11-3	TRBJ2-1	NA	TGTGCCAGCAGACGAGACAGGGTCGATGAGCAGTTCTTC	CASRRDRVDEQFF
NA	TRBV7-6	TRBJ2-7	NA	TGTGCCAGCAGCTTAGCGGCCTCCTACGAGCAGTACTTC	CASSLAASYEQYF
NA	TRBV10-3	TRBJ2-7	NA	TGTGCCACCACTATTACGGCCGCCTACGAGCAGTACTTC	CATTITAAYEQYF
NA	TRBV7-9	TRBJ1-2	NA	TGTGCCAGCAGCTTATCCTCCACACGTAACTATGGCTACACCTTC	CASSLSSTRNYGYTF
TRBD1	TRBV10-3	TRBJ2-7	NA	TGTGCCATCAGTGAGTTGGGACAGGAATACGAGCAGTACTTC	CAISELGQEYEQYF
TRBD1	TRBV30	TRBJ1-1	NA	TGTGCCTGGTGTGCCGGGACAGGGGTTGTCGCTGAAGCTTTCTTT	CAWCAGTGVVAEAFF
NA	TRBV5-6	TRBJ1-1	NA	TGTGCCAGCAGCTTTCGGGTCGGGGCTGAAGCTTTCTTT	CASSFRVGAEAFF
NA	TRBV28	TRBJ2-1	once	TGTGCCAGCAGTATCCCTAGCGCGAACACCTACAATGAGCAGTTCTTC	CASSIPSANTYNEQFF
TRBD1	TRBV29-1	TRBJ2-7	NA	TGCAGCGTCGCTGGACAGGGATACGAGCAGTACTTC	CSVAGQGYEQYF
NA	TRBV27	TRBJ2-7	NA	TGTGCCAGCAGTTTACTAGGGGCGAACGAGCAGTACTTC	CASSLLGANEQYF